Below, 5 T cell receptor beta chains from the same sample are listed, as sequenced in a study of cytomegalovirus exposure and HLA in healthy donors. Only in-frame clones appear in the TCRdb table, and some are missing; sequencing was by immunoSEQ multiplex PCR. The sample consists of 100,000 to 150,000 clones, 80% to 90% of them appearing once. The sequencing sample was made of PBMCs. The receptors here all came from a man between 18 and 35 years old in good health and CMV-seropositive.

V usage is TRBV18 and J usage is TRBJ1-3; tentative D call: TRBD1 (6 bases). This CDR3 comprises 18 residues. CDR1 is KGHSH, CDR2 LQKENI, per germline. Trimming removed 1 base at V and 3 bases at J, with 19 bases between. In nucleotides, the CDR3 is TGTGCCAGCTCACCACGTAGTAATAGGGGGAAGAATGGAAACACCATATATTTT. Encoded protein: CASSPRSNRGKNGNTIYF. Full variable domain (missing parts from reference TRBV18 and TRBJ1-3): NAGVMQNPRHLVRRRGQEARLRCSPMKGHSHVYWYRQLPEEGLKFMVYLQKENIIDESGMPKERFSAEFPKEGPSILRIQQVVRGDSAAYFCASSPRSNRGKNGNTIYFGEGSWLTVV.

Concerning this clone: The sample carries other DNA sequences with the same CDR3. This sequence joins TRBV27 and TRBJ2-7, with 7 bases fitting TRBD1. The CDR3 has 14 amino acids. V was clipped by 5 bases and J by 3 bases; unmatched bases: 7. Germline CDR1 is MNHEY and CDR2 is SMNVEV (reference sequence). The CDR3 nucleotides are TGTGCCAGCAGTCTACGACAGGGCGGCTACGAGCAGTACTTC. It is translated as CASSLRQGGYEQYF.

The chain combines TRBV28 with TRBJ1-2; D unclear. Germline V gives CDR1 MDHEN, CDR2 SYDVKM. V lost 3 bases and J lost 2, with 10 bases in between. The length of the CDR3 is 14 residues. The CDR3, as DNA: TGTGCCAGCAGTTTCCGGCAAGCGAACTATGGCTACACCTTC. Protein: CASSFRQANYGYTF.

The chain carries TRBV19 and TRBJ2-1; TRBD2 agrees at 12 bases. CDR3 length equals 16 residues. V was clipped by 6 bases and J by 8 bases; unmatched bases: 11. Germline-derived CDR1 and CDR2 are LNHDA and SQIVND (reference sequence). CDR3 DNA sequence: TGTGCCAGTAGGTCACTAGCGGGGGGCCGCGGCGATGAGCAGTTCTTC. This encodes CASRSLAGGRGDEQFF.

On this clone itself: The junction differs from germline at one of its ends, possibly a read error. The V gene is TRBV4-3, the J gene TRBJ1-1; 7 bases line up with TRBD1. Germline V gives CDR1 LGHNA, CDR2 YSLEER. The CDR3 has 16 amino acids. The CDR3 coding sequence is TGCGCCAGCAGCCAAGATATGACAGGGCGCAACAGTGAAGCTTTCTTT. This codes for CASSQDMTGRNSEAFF.